Shown below are 16 T cell receptor beta chains from a single sample sequenced in a study of a mutant IDH1 vaccine in newly diagnosed glioma. Sequencing was performed with immunoSEQ multiplex PCR; in TCRdb, only in-frame clones are kept and a portion is missing. Among 45,000 to 55,000 clones listed, roughly 90% were seen once. Time point given: baseline, week 1 (first vaccination visit). Treatment of the sample: pre-vaccination baseline after standard-of-care therapy. The sequenced sample was PBMCs, obtained from a glioma patient treated with radiotherapy, temozolomide or both. The receptor source for this set is a man aged 40-55 years with glioma.

The rearrangement links TRBV2 to TRBJ2-5, with D uncertain. The germline V and J ends were trimmed by 8 bases and 4 bases, with 11 bases remaining between them. The germline V gene has CDR1 SNHLY and CDR2 FYNNEI. CDR3 length equals 12 residues. CDR3 bases: TGTGCCAGCGCTGAGGAGCGAGAGACCCAGTACTTC. It codes for CASAEERETQYF.

The V call is TRBV5-1, the J call TRBJ2-3, with D possibly being TRBD1 or TRBD2 (5 bases each). The CDR3 runs 15 residues. Trimming removed 0 bases from V and 6 bases from J, with 14 bases in between. Germline V gene sequence: CDR1 SGHRS, CDR2 YFSETQ. The CDR3 is CASSLAGADSDTQYF. The DNA of the CDR3 is TGCGCCAGCAGCTTGGCCGGGGCGGACTCGGATACGCAGTATTTT.

The chain carries TRBV7-8 and TRBJ1-2, with D possibly being TRBD1 (5 bases). The germline gives CDR1 SGHVS, CDR2 FQNEAQ. The ends were cut back, 5 bases at V and 7 bases at J, with 23 bases in the middle. The CDR3 contains 16 residues. The CDR3 nucleotides are TGTGCCAGCAGCCTCCAGCAGGGAGGTTTCCGTGGTGGCTACACCTTC. As protein: CASSLQQGGFRGGYTF.

The chain employs TRBV28 and TRBJ2-4; D gene uncertain. There are 15 residues in the CDR3. V gave up 7 bases and J gave up 0 bases, with 13 bases separating them. In germline, CDR1 is MDHEN, CDR2 SYDVKM. CDR3 sequence (DNA): TGTGCCAGCACCCCCCGACCCGTAGCCAAAAACATTCAGTACTTC. Translation: CASTPRPVAKNIQYF.

The rearrangement links TRBV7-9 to TRBJ1-4; unclear D gene. Trimming pared 3 bases from V and 5 bases from J, leaving 10 bases between. The germline CDR1 and CDR2 sequences are SEHNR and FQNEAQ (reference sequence). The CDR3 runs to 14 residues. The CDR3 spells CASSFSSLNEKLFF. The DNA for the CDR3 is TGTGCCAGCAGCTTCTCCTCCTTGAATGAAAAACTGTTTTTT. Full variable domain (missing parts from reference TRBV7-9 and TRBJ1-4): DTGVSQNPRHKITKRGQNVTFRCDPISEHNRLYWYRQTLGQGPEFLTYFQNEAQLEKSRLLSDRFSAERPKGSFSTLEIQRTEQGDSAMYLCASSFSSLNEKLFFGSGTQLSVL.

Written as DNA, the CDR3 is TGTGCCAGCAGTTTAATGGGCGCCCGACAGCAAGAGACCCAGTACTTC. It encodes CASSLMGARQQETQYF. The chain combines TRBV27 with TRBJ2-5, with a weak D call TRBD1 (5 bases). The CDR3 has 16 amino acids. From germline, CDR1 is MNHEY and CDR2 SMNVEV (reference sequence). Trimming stripped 2 bases from V and 2 bases from J, with 15 bases between.

The V call is TRBV6-5, the J call TRBJ2-2; 8 nucleotides align to TRBD1. CDR1 MNHEY and CDR2 SVGAGI come from the germline V gene. The CDR3 has 13 residues. V shed 7 bases, J shed 4 bases, and the junction held 2 bases outside the gene matches. CDR3 sequence: CASKDRVTGELFF. The CDR3 DNA reads as TGTGCCAGCAAGGACAGGGTCACCGGGGAGCTGTTTTTT.

This clone was picked up one time. V is TRBV14 and J is TRBJ1-1; a weak D match, TRBD1 (5 bases). With 3 bases removed from V and 1 base from J, the gap between germline ends came to 18 bases. The germline V gene encodes CDR1 SGHDN and CDR2 FVKESK. CDR3 length equals 17 residues. Here the CDR3 DNA reads TGTGCCAGCAGCCACGATCCGGGACGGCTCGGGAACACTGAAGCTTTCTTT. Its translation is CASSHDPGRLGNTEAFF.

This clone was detected once. V and J are TRBV28 and TRBJ2-7, with D possibly matching TRBD1 (6 bases). With 5 bases removed from V and 3 bases from J, the gap between germline ends came to 11 bases. Per germline, CDR1 MDHEN and CDR2 SYDVKM. The CDR3 totals 13 residues. The CDR3 DNA is TGTGCCAGCAGTAGGGACACTTTCTACGAGCAGTACTTC. Protein sequence: CASSRDTFYEQYF.

The rearrangement uses TRBV10-3 and TRBJ1-5, with D uncertain. From germline, CDR1 is ENHRY and CDR2 SYGVKD. The CDR3 runs to 16 residues. V was trimmed by 0 bases and J by 1 base, leaving 10 bases between them. CDR3 nucleotides: TGTGCCATCAGTGAGTCGCTTAAGATGAGCAATCAGCCCCAGCATTTT. Encoded protein: CAISESLKMSNQPQHF.

The chain has TRBV6-7 and TRBJ1-3, with no clear D. TRBV6-7 is labeled an ORF, and its function is uncertain. The CDR3 has 17 residues. V shed 7 bases and J shed 0 bases, with 19 bases lying between them. The CDR3 loop reads CASTLGGNFRSGNTIYF. The CDR3 coding sequence is TGTGCCAGCACATTGGGAGGGAACTTTCGCTCTGGAAACACCATATATTTT.

The rearrangement uses TRBV10-3 and TRBJ2-3, with D maybe TRBD2 (6 bases). Trimming removed 8 bases from V and 4 bases from J, with 13 bases in between. The CDR3 is made up of 13 amino acids. Germline values: CDR1 ENHRY, CDR2 SYGVKD. CDR3 amino acids: CAIGPGAADTQYF. CDR3 nucleotide sequence: TGTGCCATCGGCCCGGGAGCTGCAGATACGCAGTATTTT.

The chain carries TRBV7-2 and TRBJ2-7; no clear D. Germline V lookup: CDR1 SGHTA, CDR2 FQGNSA. The CDR3 totals 14 residues. V was trimmed by 5 bases and J by 0 bases, leaving 11 bases between them. The CDR3 sequence is CASSPGRRSYEQYF. In nucleotides, the CDR3 is TGTGCCAGCAGCCCAGGACGCCGCTCCTACGAGCAGTACTTC.

V usage is TRBV29-1 and J usage is TRBJ2-3, with TRBD2 matching over 11 bases. Trimming at V came to 7 bases and at J to 2 bases, leaving 5 bases not matched to a gene. The CDR3 runs to 14 residues. Per germline, CDR1 SQVTM and CDR2 ANQGSEA. The CDR3 sequence: CSALLAGDTDTQYF. The CDR3 DNA sequence: TGCAGCGCCTTACTAGCGGGGGACACAGATACGCAGTATTTT.

The chain links TRBV15 to TRBJ1-2, with a tentative D call TRBD1 (5 bases). V lost 0 bases and J lost 4, with 12 bases in between. The CDR3 covers 15 residues. In germline, CDR1 is LNHNV, CDR2 YYDKDF (reference sequence). The CDR3 region has the DNA TGTGCCACCAGCAGAGAGGGGGAGACTGCCTATGGCTACACCTTC. Encoded protein: CATSREGETAYGYTF. The entire variable domain, with the rest obtained from reference TRBV15 and TRBJ1-2, is as follows: DAMVIQNPRYQVTQFGKPVTLSCSQTLNHNVMYWYQQKSSQAPKLLFHYYDKDFNNEADTPDNFQSRRPNTSFCFLDIRSPGLGDTAMYLCATSREGETAYGYTFGSGTRLTVV.

This chain links TRBV27 with TRBJ1-5; 7 bases match TRBD1. Per the germline V gene, CDR1 is MNHEY and CDR2 is SMNVEV (reference sequence). This CDR3 is 13 amino acids long. The J segment lost 6 bases and the V segment lost 6 bases, leaving 5 bases of the junction unmatched. CDR3 sequence (DNA): TGTGCCAGCAGGCAGGGGGGTTTTCAGCCCCAGCATTTT. Its translation: CASRQGGFQPQHF.